What follows are 17 T cell receptor beta chains derived from one specimen sequenced in a study of cytomegalovirus exposure and HLA in healthy donors. A multiplex PCR was run with 60 Vbeta primers and 13 Jbeta primers. Profiling relied on immunoSEQ multiplex PCR, and the TCRdb table lists in-frame clones only, not all of them. This table has 89,000 or so clones, about four fifths appearing once. Sequences were obtained from PBMCs. These receptors all come from a man aged 18 to 29 in good health and CMV-seropositive.

This chain joins TRBV6-1 and TRBJ2-5; D unclear. The DNA end is more similar to TRBJ2-7, so the J call may be wrong. This CDR3 has 13 residues. The germline gives CDR1 MNHNS, CDR2 SASEGT. CDR3 nucleotide sequence: TGTGCCAGCAGCCCCAGGCCCACCTACGAGCAGTACTTC. It yields the protein CASSPRPTYEQYF.

The chain couples TRBV30 to TRBJ2-1, with 8 bases lining up with TRBD2. V dropped 3 bases and J dropped 4; count of bases not matched to a gene: 8. The CDR3 is 15 residues long. Germline V lookup: CDR1 GTSNPN, CDR2 SVGIG (reference sequence). This CDR3 is CAWRPPAGAYNEQFF. The CDR3 bases are TGTGCCTGGAGACCCCCAGCGGGGGCGTACAATGAGCAGTTCTTC.

The V and J genes are TRBV28 and TRBJ1-4; tentatively, D is TRBD1 (6 bases). The ends were cut back, 6 bases at V and 16 bases at J, with 18 bases in the middle. This CDR3 is built from 12 residues. Germline V lookup: CDR1 MDHEN, CDR2 SYDVKM. CDR3 residues: CASRAGTNRPFF. CDR3 in DNA: TGTGCCAGCAGAGCCGGGACAAATCGGCCGTTTTTT.

The V and J genes are TRBV7-8 and TRBJ2-1; TRBD2 agrees at 11 bases. This CDR3 contains 17 residues. J gave up 5 bases and V 5 bases, and 11 bases lay outside the gene matches. Germline V gene data show CDR1 as SGHVS and CDR2 as FQNEAQ. The CDR3 sequence is CASSRARLAGGHNEQFF. The CDR3 DNA reads TGTGCCAGCAGCCGAGCCCGGCTAGCGGGGGGCCACAATGAGCAGTTCTTC.

The chain recombines TRBV5-5 with TRBJ2-3; 7 positions match TRBD2. The V gene end was trimmed by 0 bases and the J gene end by 5 bases; junction bases not matched to a gene: 6. The germline gives CDR1 SGHKS, CDR2 YYEKEE (reference sequence). The CDR3 extends over 15 amino acids. The CDR3 sequence: CASSLELAALDTQYF. The CDR3 nucleotides are TGTGCCAGCAGCTTGGAGCTAGCGGCCTTAGATACGCAGTATTTT.

This chain joins TRBV9 and TRBJ2-3, with 14 bases lining up with TRBD2. There are 16 residues in the CDR3. V lost 3 bases and J lost 6; bases outside the gene matches: 6. Germline V gene data show CDR1 as SGDLS and CDR2 as YYNGEE. CDR3 sequence reads: CASSARTSGGLDTQYF. CDR3 bases: TGTGCCAGCAGCGCGCGGACTAGCGGGGGGCTGGATACGCAGTATTTT. Full variable domain (outside the CDR3, taken from reference TRBV9 and TRBJ2-3): DSGVTQTPKHLITATGQRVTLRCSPRSGDLSVYWYQQSLDQGLQFLIQYYNGEERAKGNILERFSAQQFPDLHSELNLSSLELGDSALYFCASSARTSGGLDTQYFGPGTRLTVL.

The DNA for the CDR3 is TGTGCCAGCAGTCCCCCCGGGACAGCTCCCTATCAGTACTTC. Encoded protein: CASSPPGTAPYQYF. The rearrangement uses TRBV6-5 and TRBJ2-5, with 7 positions matching TRBD1. The CDR3 sequence is 14 residues long. V lost 5 bases and J lost 11; bases outside the gene matches: 14. Germline CDR1 is MNHEY and CDR2 is SVGAGI.

The genes are TRBV5-1 and TRBJ1-1; TRBD1 matches at 7 bases. The V segment lost 4 bases and the J segment 1 base; nucleotides outside the gene matches: 7. In germline, CDR1 is SGHRS, CDR2 YFSETQ. The CDR3 sequence is 15 residues long. CDR3 amino acids: CASSPRQGENTEAFF. CDR3 bases: TGCGCCAGCAGCCCCAGACAGGGAGAGAACACTGAAGCTTTCTTT.

CDR3 protein: CASSLRGPSGNTIYF. CDR3 coding DNA: TGTGCCAGCAGTTTAAGGGGGCCGTCTGGAAACACCATATATTTT. This rearrangement joins TRBV28 to TRBJ1-3; 7 bases align to TRBD1. The CDR3 contains 15 residues. The trim removed 2 bases at V and 1 base at J, leaving 2 bases unmatched. Germline lookup yields CDR1 MDHEN and CDR2 SYDVKM.

J is TRBJ2-5 and V is TRBV7-9, with 11 positions matching TRBD2. CDR1 SEHNR and CDR2 FQNEAQ come from the germline V gene (reference sequence). V lost 3 bases, J lost 3 bases, and 9 bases stayed unmatched. CDR3 length: 17 residues. For the CDR3, the DNA is TGTGCCAGCAGCTTCCTCCCTGAGGGACTAGCGGAAGAGACCCAGTACTTC. It codes for CASSFLPEGLAEETQYF.

The V call is TRBV7-8, the J call TRBJ2-1; TRBD2 is a possible D gene (6 bases). V was clipped by 2 bases and J by 7 bases, with 18 bases between them. Germline V lookup: CDR1 SGHVS, CDR2 FQNEAQ. The CDR3 is 16 amino acids. For the CDR3, the DNA is TGTGCCAGCAGCTTAACCGGCGGGGTAAGTAGGAATGAGCAGTTCTTC. Protein product: CASSLTGGVSRNEQFF.

The chain links TRBV10-3 to TRBJ1-6; TRBD1 is a possible D gene (6 bases). Deletions cut 8 bases from V and 8 bases from J, with 16 bases between. Germline CDR1 and CDR2: ENHRY and SYGVKD. The CDR3 contains 14 residues. The CDR3, as DNA: TGTGCCATCGGCGGGGGCAGGAGGGATTCACCCCTCCACTTT. Its protein product is CAIGGGRRDSPLHF.

The chain employs TRBV18 and TRBJ1-1; TRBD1 matches at 8 bases. The V segment lost 6 bases and the J segment 0 bases; nucleotides outside the gene matches: 9. Germline V gene lookup returns CDR1 KGHSH and CDR2 LQKENI. The CDR3 sequence is 16 residues long. Written as DNA, the CDR3 is TGTGCCAGCTCTCGAGACAGGGGACTCATGAACACTGAAGCTTTCTTT. This sequence encodes CASSRDRGLMNTEAFF.

The chain joins TRBV4-2 to TRBJ2-6; 8 bases match TRBD1. Germline V gene lookup returns CDR1 LGHNA and CDR2 YNFKEQ. The J segment lost 0 bases and the V segment lost 2 bases, leaving 0 bases of the junction unmatched. This CDR3 is 16 amino acids long. The DNA of the CDR3 is TGTGCCAGCAGCCAAACAGGGGGCTCTGGGGCCAACGTCCTGACTTTC. It encodes CASSQTGGSGANVLTF.

CDR3 nucleotides: TGTGCCATCAGTGACCTGGGGAAGCGGGGCTTCACAGATACGCAGTATTTT. Amino acid sequence: CAISDLGKRGFTDTQYF. The chain employs TRBV10-3 and TRBJ2-3; 7 bases are a match to TRBD2. The CDR3 spans 17 residues. Trimming cost V 3 bases and J 2 bases; bases outside gene matches: 11. Germline V gives CDR1 ENHRY, CDR2 SYGVKD.

The chain has TRBV7-3 and TRBJ2-1, with 9 bases aligning to TRBD2. The CDR3 sequence is 15 residues long. J lost 5 bases, V lost 5 bases, and 7 bases had no gene match. Germline loops: CDR1 SGHTA, CDR2 FQGTGA. Written as DNA, the CDR3 is TGTGCCAGCAGCAAAAGCGGGGGGTACAACAATGAGCAGTTCTTC. Translating gives CASSKSGGYNNEQFF.

The rearrangement joins TRBV7-9 to TRBJ1-5, with no clear D. The length of the CDR3 is 17 residues. From germline, CDR1 is SEHNR and CDR2 FQNEAQ (reference sequence). V gave up 3 bases and J gave up 6 bases, with 21 bases separating them. This chain's CDR3 is CASSFFQRLDISQPQHF. Written as DNA, the CDR3 is TGTGCCAGCAGCTTCTTCCAAAGGCTCGACATATCTCAGCCCCAGCATTTT. The whole variable domain, filled in from reference TRBV7-9 and TRBJ1-5, reads DTGVSQNPRHKITKRGQNVTFRCDPISEHNRLYWYRQTLGQGPEFLTYFQNEAQLEKSRLLSDRFSAERPKGSFSTLEIQRTEQGDSAMYLCASSFFQRLDISQPQHFGDGTRLSIL.